This T cell receptor beta chain was retrieved from a study of T-cell reconstitution after alpha-beta-depleted transplantation in children. Overall study findings and caveats: Approximately two months post-transplant, alpha-beta T cells reportedly originated from several hundred expanded graft clones.

About this clonotype itself: The antigen remains unidentified.

Using unique molecular identifiers, the investigators prepared the TCRbeta library. TCRdb processed the PCR reads anew with MiXCR; each CDR3 protein has one entry. The sample has 200,000 or so distinct CDR3 sequences, approximately 8% seen once; the top ten hold less than 40%. The CDR3 is 11 amino acids. V was pared by 6 bases and J by 13 bases, with 13 bases between. From germline, CDR1 is MNHNY and CDR2 SVGAGI (reference sequence). The chain couples TRBV6-6 to TRBJ2-1, with TRBD1 as a possible D gene (6 bases). The sequence was collected from a male patient between 2 and 10 years old who had a stem cell transplant for acute myeloid leukemia, so the T cells may come from the graft donor. The sample was PBMCs, mostly from graft donor cells, taken 360 days after TCRalphabeta/CD19-depleted stem cell transplant. The CDR3 DNA is TGTGCCAGCAGCCGCGACAGGCGCCAGTTCTTC. It translates to CASSRDRRQFF.